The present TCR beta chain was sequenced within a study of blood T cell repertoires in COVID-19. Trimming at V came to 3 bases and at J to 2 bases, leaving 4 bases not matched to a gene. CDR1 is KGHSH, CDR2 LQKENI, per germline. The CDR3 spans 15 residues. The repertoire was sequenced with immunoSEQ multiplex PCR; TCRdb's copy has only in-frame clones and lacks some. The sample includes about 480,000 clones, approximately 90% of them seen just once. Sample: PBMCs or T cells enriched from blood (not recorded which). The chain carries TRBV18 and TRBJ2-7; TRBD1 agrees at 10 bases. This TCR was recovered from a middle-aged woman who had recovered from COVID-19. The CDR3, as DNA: TGTGCCAGCTCACCTGGGACAGGGGCCACCTACGAGCAGTACTTC. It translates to CASSPGTGATYEQYF.